These 2 T cell receptor beta chains share one sample of origin, sequenced in a study of blood T cell repertoires in COVID-19. Profiling relied on immunoSEQ multiplex PCR, and the TCRdb table lists in-frame clones only, not all of them. The sample contains about 68,000 clones, about nine tenths of which appear only once. What was sequenced was peripheral blood. The receptor set was obtained from a man between 25 and 39 years old with acute or convalescent COVID-19.

The rearrangement joins TRBV7-2 to TRBJ2-7; D perhaps matches TRBD1 (6 bases). Germline V gene sequence: CDR1 SGHTA, CDR2 FQGNSA. The CDR3 is 13 amino acids. With 5 bases removed from V and 6 bases from J, the gap between germline ends came to 14 bases. Here the CDR3 reads CASSNQGQSEQYF. Written as DNA, the CDR3 is TGTGCCAGCAGCAATCAGGGACAATCCGAGCAGTACTTC.

This clone was seen only once. This chain uses TRBV30 with TRBJ2-5, with D hard to call. CDR1 is GTSNPN, CDR2 SVGIG, per germline (reference sequence). The V end lost 1 base, the J end lost 3 bases, and 15 bases lay between the germline ends. The CDR3 runs to 15 residues. In DNA, the CDR3 is TGTGCCTGGAGTGATACGACACTTGCCGAAGAGACCCAGTACTTC. This gives the protein CAWSDTTLAEETQYF.